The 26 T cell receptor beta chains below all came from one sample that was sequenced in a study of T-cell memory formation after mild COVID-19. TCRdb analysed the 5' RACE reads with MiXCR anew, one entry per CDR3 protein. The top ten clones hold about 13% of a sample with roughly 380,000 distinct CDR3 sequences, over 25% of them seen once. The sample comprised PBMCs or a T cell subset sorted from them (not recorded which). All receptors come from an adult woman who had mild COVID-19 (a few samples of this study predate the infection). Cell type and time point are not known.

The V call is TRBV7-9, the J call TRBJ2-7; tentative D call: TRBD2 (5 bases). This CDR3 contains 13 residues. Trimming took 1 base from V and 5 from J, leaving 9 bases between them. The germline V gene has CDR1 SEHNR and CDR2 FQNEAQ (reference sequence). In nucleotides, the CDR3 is TGTGCCAGCAGCTTAGGCGAGGGAAACGAGCAGTACTTC. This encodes CASSLGEGNEQYF.

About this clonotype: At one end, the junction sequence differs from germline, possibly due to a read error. The CDR3 is CSAPHRRSGGNEKFF. CDR3 DNA: TGCAGTGCCCCGCATCGACGGTCGGGAGGCAATGAGAAGTTCTTC. The chain joins TRBV20-1 to TRBJ2-1, with TRBD2 identical over 7 bases. In germline, CDR1 is DFQATT, CDR2 SNEGSKA (reference sequence). This CDR3 has 15 residues.

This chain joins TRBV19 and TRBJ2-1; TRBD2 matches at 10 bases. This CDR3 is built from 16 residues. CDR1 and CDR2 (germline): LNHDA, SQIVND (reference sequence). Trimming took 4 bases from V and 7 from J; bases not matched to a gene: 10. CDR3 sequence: CASSREAGGPRNEQFF. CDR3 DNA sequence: TGTGCCAGTAGTAGAGAAGCGGGAGGGCCAAGGAATGAGCAGTTCTTC.

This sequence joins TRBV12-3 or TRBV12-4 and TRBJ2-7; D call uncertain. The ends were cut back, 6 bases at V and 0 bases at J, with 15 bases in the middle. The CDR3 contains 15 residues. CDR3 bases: TGTGCCAGCAGCCCTAGTCGGGCTAGCTCCTACGAGCAGTACTTC. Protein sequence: CASSPSRASSYEQYF.

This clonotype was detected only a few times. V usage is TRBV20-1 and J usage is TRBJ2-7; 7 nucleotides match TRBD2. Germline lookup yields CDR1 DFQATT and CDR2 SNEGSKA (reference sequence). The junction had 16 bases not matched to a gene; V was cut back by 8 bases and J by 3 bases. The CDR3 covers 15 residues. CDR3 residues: CSRLASNSGIYEQYF. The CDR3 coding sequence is TGCAGTAGACTAGCCTCAAATTCGGGGATCTACGAGCAGTACTTC.

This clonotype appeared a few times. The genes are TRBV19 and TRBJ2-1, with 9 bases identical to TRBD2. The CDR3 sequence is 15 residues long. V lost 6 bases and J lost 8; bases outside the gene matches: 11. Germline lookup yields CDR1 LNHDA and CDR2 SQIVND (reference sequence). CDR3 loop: CASREWREGRYEQFF. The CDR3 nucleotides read TGTGCCAGTAGGGAATGGCGGGAGGGCCGGTATGAGCAGTTCTTC. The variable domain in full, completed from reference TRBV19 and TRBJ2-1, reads DGGITQSPKYLFRKEGQNVTLSCEQNLNHDAMYWYRQDPGQGLRLIYYSQIVNDFQKGDIAEGYSVSREKKESFPLTVTSAQKNPTAFYLCASREWREGRYEQFFGPGTRLTVL.

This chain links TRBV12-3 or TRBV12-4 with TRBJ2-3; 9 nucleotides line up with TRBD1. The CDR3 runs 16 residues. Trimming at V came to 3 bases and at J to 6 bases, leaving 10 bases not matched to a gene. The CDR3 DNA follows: TGTGCCAGCAGTTTCCAGGGGACAGGGCCCTTTGATACGCAGTATTTT. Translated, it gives CASSFQGTGPFDTQYF.

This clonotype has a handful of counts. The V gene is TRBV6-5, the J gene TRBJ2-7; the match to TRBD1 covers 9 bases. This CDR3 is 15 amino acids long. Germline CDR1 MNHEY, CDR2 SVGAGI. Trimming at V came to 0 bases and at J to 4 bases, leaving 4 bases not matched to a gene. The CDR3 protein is CASSYSGTGMYEQYF. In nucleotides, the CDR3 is TGTGCCAGCAGTTACTCAGGGACAGGGATGTACGAGCAGTACTTC.

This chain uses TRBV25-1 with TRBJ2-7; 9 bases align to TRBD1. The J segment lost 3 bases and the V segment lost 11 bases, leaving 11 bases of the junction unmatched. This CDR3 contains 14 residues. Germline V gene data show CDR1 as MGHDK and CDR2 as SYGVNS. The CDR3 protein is CAASLNRGLYEQYF. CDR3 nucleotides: TGTGCCGCCAGCCTTAACAGGGGGCTCTACGAGCAGTACTTC.

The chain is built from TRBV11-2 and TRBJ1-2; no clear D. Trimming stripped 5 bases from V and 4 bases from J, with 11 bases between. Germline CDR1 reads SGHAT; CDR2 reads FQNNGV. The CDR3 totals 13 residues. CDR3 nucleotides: TGTGCCAGCAGCGCCACGGGATTCTATGGCTACACCTTC. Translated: CASSATGFYGYTF. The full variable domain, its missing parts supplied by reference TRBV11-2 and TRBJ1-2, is EAGVAQSPRYKIIEKRQSVAFWCNPISGHATLYWYQQILGQGPKLLIQFQNNGVVDDSQLPKDRFSAERLKGVDSTLKIQPAKLEDSAVYLCASSATGFYGYTFGSGTRLTVV.

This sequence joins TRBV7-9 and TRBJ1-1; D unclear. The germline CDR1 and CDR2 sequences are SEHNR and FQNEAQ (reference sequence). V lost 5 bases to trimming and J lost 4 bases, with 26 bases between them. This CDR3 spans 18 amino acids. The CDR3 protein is CASSARRGSGLEGTEAFF. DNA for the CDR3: TGTGCCAGCAGCGCCCGCCGGGGAAGTGGGTTAGAGGGCACTGAAGCTTTCTTT. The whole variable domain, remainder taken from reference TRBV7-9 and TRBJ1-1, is DTGVSQNPRHKITKRGQNVTFRCDPISEHNRLYWYRQTLGQGPEFLTYFQNEAQLEKSRLLSDRFSAERPKGSFSTLEIQRTEQGDSAMYLCASSARRGSGLEGTEAFFGQGTRLTVV.

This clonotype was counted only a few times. The DNA of the CDR3 is TGCGCCAGCAGCCAAGTAGGGGGGCCCAACAATGAGCAGTTCTTC. Translating gives CASSQVGGPNNEQFF. This sequence joins TRBV4-1 and TRBJ2-1; D is tentatively TRBD1 or TRBD2 (6 bases each). The germline gives CDR1 MGHRA, CDR2 YSYEKL. The V and J ends lost 1 base and 5 bases respectively, with 12 bases between them. The CDR3 consists of 15 residues.

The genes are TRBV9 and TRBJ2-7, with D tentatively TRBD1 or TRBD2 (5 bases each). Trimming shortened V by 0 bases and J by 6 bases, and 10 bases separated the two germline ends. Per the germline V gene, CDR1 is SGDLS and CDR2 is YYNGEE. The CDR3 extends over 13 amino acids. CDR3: CASSVGKGSEQYF. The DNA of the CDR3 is TGTGCCAGCAGCGTAGGGAAGGGGAGCGAGCAGTACTTC. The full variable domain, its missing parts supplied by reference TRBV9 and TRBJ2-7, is DSGVTQTPKHLITATGQRVTLRCSPRSGDLSVYWYQQSLDQGLQFLIQYYNGEERAKGNILERFSAQQFPDLHSELNLSSLELGDSALYFCASSVGKGSEQYFGPGTRLTVT.

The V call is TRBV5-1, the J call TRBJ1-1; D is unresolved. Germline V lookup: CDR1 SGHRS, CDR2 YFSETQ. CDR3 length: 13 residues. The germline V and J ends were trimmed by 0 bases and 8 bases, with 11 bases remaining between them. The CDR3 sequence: CASSLGLEEEAFF. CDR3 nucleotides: TGCGCCAGCAGCTTGGGGTTGGAGGAAGAAGCTTTCTTT.

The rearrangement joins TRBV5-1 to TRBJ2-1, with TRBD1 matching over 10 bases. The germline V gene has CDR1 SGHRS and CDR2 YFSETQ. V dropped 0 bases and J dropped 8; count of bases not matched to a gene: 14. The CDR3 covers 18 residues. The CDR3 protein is CASSLAGQGTIRAYEQFF. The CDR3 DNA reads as TGCGCCAGCAGCTTGGCGGGACAGGGGACGATTAGGGCTTATGAGCAGTTCTTC.

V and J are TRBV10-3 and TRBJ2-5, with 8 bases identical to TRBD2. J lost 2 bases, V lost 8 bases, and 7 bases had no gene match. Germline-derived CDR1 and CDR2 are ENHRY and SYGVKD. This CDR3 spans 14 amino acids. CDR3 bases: TGTGCCATCCAGGCCTCTAGCGGGCAAGAGACCCAGTACTTC. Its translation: CAIQASSGQETQYF.

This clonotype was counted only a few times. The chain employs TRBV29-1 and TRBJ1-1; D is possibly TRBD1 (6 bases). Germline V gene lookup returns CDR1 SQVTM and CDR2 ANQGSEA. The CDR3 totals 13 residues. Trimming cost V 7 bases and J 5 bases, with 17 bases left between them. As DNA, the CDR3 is TGCAGCGCTTCAGTGGGGGGCTATACTGAAGCTTTCTTT. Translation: CSASVGGYTEAFF.

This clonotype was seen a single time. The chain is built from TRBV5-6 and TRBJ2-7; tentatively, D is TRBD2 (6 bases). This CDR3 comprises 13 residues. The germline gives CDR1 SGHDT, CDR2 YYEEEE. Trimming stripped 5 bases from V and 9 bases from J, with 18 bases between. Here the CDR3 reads CASRGLSLSRQYF. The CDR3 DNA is TGTGCCAGCAGGGGACTTAGCTTAAGTCGGCAGTACTTC.

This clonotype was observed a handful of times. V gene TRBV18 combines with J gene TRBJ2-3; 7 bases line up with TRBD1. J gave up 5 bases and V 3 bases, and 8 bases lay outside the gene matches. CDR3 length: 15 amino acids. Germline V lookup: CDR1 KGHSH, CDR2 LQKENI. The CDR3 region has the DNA TGTGCCAGCTCACCCAGGGACAGAGTGGAAGATACGCAGTATTTT. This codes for CASSPRDRVEDTQYF.

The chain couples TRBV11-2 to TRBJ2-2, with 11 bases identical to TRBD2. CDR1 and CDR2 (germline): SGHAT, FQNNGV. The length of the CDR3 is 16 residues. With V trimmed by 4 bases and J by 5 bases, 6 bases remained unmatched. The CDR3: CASSSTSGSYTGELFF. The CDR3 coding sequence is TGTGCCAGCAGCTCCACTAGCGGGAGTTATACCGGGGAGCTGTTTTTT.

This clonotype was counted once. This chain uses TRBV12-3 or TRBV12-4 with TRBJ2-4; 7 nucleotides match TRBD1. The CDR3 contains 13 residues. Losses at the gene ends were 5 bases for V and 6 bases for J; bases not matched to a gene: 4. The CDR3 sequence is CASSPTGANIQYF. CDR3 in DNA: TGTGCCAGCAGTCCTACAGGGGCAAACATTCAGTACTTC.

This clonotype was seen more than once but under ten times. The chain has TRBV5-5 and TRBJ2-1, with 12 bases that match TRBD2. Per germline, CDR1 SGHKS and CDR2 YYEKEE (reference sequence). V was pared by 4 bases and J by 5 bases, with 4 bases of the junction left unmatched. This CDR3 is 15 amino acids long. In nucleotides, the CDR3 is TGTGCCAGCAGCCGCACTAGCGGGGGGAACAATGAGCAGTTCTTC. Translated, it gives CASSRTSGGNNEQFF.

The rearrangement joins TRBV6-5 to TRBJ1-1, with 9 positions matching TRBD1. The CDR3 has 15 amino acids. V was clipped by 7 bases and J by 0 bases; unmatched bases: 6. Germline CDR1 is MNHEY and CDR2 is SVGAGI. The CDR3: CASTEGQGLNTEAFF. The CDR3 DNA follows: TGTGCCAGCACTGAGGGACAGGGACTGAACACTGAAGCTTTCTTT.

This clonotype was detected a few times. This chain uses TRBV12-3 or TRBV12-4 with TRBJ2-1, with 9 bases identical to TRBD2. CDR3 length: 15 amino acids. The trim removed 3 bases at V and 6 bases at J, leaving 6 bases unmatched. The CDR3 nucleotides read TGTGCCAGCAGTTTTGCGCGGGGGGGCGCCAATGAGCAGTTCTTC. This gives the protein CASSFARGGANEQFF.

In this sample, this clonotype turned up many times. In DNA form, the CDR3 reads TGTGCCAGCAGCTTAGTCAGCACAGATACGCAGTATTTT. This translates into CASSLVSTDTQYF. J is TRBJ2-3 and V is TRBV7-9; D is unresolved. Germline V lookup: CDR1 SEHNR, CDR2 FQNEAQ (reference sequence). There are 13 residues in the CDR3. The V and J ends lost 1 base and 0 bases respectively, with 2 bases between them.

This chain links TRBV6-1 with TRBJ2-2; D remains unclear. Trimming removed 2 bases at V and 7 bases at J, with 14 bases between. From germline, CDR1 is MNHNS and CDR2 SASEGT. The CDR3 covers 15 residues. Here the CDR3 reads CASSESSPWGGELFF. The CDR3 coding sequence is TGTGCCAGCAGTGAATCCTCCCCTTGGGGCGGGGAGCTGTTTTTT.